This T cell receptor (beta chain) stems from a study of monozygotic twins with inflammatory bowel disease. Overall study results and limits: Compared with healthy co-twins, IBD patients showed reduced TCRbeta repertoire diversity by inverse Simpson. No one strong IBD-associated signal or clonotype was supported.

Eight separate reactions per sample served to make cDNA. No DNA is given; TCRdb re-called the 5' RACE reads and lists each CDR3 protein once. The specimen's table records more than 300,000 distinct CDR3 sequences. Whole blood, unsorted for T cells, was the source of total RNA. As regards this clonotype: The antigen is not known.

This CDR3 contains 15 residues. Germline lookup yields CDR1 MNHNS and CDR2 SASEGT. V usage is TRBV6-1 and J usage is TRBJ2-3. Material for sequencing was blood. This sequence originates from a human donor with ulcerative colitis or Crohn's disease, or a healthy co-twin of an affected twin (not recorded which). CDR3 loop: CASSKGVISTDTQYF.